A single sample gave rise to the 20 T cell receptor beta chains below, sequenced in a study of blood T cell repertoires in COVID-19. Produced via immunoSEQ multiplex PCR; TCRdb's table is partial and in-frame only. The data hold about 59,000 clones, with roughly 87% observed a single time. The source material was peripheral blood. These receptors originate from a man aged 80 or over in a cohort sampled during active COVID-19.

CDR3 loop: CASSLLLAGASYEQYF. The CDR3 nucleotides are TGTGCCAGCAGTCTTCTACTAGCGGGAGCTTCCTACGAGCAGTACTTC. The J gene is TRBJ2-7, the V gene TRBV5-8; TRBD2 matches 11 bases. The CDR3 is 16 amino acids. Germline trimming cut 5 bases from V and 1 base from J; bases unmatched to any gene: 8. Germline lookup yields CDR1 SGHTS and CDR2 YDEGEE.

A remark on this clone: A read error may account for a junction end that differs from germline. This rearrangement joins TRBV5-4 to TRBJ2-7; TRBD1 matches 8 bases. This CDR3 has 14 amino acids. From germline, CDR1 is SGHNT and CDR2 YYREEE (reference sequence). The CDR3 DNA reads TGTGCCAGCAGTTTGGACAGGGACTCCTACGAGCAGTACTTC. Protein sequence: CASSLDRDSYEQYF.

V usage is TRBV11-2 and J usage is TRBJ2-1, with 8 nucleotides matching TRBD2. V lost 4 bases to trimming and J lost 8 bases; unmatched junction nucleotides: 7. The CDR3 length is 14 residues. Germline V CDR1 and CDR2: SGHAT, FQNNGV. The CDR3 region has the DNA TGTGCCAGCAGCTCAGTAGCGGGGCCCCATGAGCAGTTCTTC. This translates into CASSSVAGPHEQFF.

CDR3 DNA sequence: TGTGCCAGCAGCGTTCCGGGGGAGAACACTGAAGCTTTCTTT. This codes for CASSVPGENTEAFF. The J gene is TRBJ1-1, the V gene TRBV9; a weak D match, TRBD1 (5 bases). Germline V CDR1 and CDR2: SGDLS, YYNGEE. CDR3 length: 14 amino acids. V was shortened by 2 bases and J by 1 base, with 9 bases between the two germline ends. The full variable domain, its missing parts supplied by reference TRBV9 and TRBJ1-1, is DSGVTQTPKHLITATGQRVTLRCSPRSGDLSVYWYQQSLDQGLQFLIQYYNGEERAKGNILERFSAQQFPDLHSELNLSSLELGDSALYFCASSVPGENTEAFFGQGTRLTVV.

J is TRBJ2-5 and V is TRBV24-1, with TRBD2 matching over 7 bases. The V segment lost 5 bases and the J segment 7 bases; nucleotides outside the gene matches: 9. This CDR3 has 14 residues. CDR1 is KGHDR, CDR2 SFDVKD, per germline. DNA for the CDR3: TGTGCCACCAGTGCGAGCGGGGAATCGGGGACCCAGTACTTC. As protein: CATSASGESGTQYF.

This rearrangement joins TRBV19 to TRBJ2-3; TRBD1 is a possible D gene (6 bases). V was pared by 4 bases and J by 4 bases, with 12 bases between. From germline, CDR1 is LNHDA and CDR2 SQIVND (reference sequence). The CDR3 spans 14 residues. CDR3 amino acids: CASSRDKIADTQYF. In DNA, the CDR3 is TGTGCCAGTAGTAGGGACAAAATCGCAGATACGCAGTATTTT. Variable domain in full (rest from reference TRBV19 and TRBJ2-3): DGGITQSPKYLFRKEGQNVTLSCEQNLNHDAMYWYRQDPGQGLRLIYYSQIVNDFQKGDIAEGYSVSREKKESFPLTVTSAQKNPTAFYLCASSRDKIADTQYFGPGTRLTVL.

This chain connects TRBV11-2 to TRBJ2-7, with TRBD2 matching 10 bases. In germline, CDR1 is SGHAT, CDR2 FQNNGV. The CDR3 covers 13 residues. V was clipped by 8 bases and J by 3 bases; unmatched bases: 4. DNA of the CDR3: TGTGCCAGCGGCTCTAGCGGGAGCTACGAGCAGTACTTC. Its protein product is CASGSSGSYEQYF.

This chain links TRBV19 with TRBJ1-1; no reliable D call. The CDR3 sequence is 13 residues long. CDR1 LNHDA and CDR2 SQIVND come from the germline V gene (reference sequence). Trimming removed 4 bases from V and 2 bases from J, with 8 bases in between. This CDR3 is CASSKEGNTEAFF. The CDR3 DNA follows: TGTGCCAGTAGTAAGGAGGGAAACACTGAAGCTTTCTTT. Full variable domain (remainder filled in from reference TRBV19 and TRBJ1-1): DGGITQSPKYLFRKEGQNVTLSCEQNLNHDAMYWYRQDPGQGLRLIYYSQIVNDFQKGDIAEGYSVSREKKESFPLTVTSAQKNPTAFYLCASSKEGNTEAFFGQGTRLTVV.

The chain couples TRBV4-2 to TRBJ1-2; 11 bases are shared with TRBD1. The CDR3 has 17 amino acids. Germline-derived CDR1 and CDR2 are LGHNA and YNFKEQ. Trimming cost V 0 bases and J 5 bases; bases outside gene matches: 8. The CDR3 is CASSQEGDRGSSYGYTF. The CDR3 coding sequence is TGTGCCAGCAGCCAAGAAGGGGACAGGGGGAGCTCTTATGGCTACACCTTC.

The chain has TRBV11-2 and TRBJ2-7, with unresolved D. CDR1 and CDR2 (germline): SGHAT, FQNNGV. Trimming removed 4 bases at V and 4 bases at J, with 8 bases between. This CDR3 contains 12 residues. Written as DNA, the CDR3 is TGTGCCAGCAGCTCTGTCGTGTACGAGCAGTACTTC. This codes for CASSSVVYEQYF.

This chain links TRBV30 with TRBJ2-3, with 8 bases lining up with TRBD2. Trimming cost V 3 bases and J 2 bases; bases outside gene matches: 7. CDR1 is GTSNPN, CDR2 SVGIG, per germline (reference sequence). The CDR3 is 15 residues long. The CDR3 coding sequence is TGTGCCTGGAGAACATTAGCGGGAACCACAGATACGCAGTATTTT. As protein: CAWRTLAGTTDTQYF.

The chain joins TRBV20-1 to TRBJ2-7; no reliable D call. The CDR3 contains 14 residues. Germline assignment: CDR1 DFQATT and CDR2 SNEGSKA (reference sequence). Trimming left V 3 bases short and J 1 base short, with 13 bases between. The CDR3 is CSASSTSASYEQYF. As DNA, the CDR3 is TGCAGTGCTAGTAGCACAAGCGCGTCCTACGAGCAGTACTTC.

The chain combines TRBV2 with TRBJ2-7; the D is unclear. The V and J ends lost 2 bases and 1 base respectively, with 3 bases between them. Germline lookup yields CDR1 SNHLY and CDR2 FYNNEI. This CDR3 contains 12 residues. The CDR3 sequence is CASSEYSYEQYF. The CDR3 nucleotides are TGTGCCAGCAGTGAATATTCCTACGAGCAGTACTTC.

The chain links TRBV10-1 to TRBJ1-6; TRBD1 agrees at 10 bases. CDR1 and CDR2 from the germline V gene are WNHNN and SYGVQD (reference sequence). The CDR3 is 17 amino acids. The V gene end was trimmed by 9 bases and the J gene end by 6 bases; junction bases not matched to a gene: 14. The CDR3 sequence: CASLPETGGRLNSPLHF. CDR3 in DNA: TGCGCCAGTCTCCCGGAGACAGGGGGCCGTCTTAATTCACCCCTCCACTTT.

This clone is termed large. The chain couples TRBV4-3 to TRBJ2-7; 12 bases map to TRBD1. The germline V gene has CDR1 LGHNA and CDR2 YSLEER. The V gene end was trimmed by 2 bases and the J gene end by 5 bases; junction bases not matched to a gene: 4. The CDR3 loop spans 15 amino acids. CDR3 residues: CASSQRGQGADEQYF. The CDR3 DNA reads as TGCGCCAGCAGCCAACGGGGACAGGGGGCCGACGAGCAGTACTTC.

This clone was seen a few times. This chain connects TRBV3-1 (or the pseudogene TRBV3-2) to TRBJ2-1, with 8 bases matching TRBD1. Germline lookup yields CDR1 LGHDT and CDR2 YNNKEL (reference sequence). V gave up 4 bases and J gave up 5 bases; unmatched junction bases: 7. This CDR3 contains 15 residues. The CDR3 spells CASSPRQGTHNEQFF. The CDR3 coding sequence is TGTGCCAGCAGCCCTCGACAGGGGACCCACAATGAGCAGTTCTTC.

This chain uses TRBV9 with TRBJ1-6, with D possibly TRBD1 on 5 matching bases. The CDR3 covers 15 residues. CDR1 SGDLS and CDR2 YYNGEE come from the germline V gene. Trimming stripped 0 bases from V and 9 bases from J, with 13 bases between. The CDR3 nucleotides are TGTGCCAGCAGCGTAGAGGGTCGCGGGGCTTCACCCCTCCACTTT. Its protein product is CASSVEGRGASPLHF.

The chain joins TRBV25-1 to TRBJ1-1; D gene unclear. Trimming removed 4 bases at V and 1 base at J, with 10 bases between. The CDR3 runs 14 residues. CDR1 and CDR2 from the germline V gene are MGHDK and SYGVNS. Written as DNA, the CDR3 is TGTGCCAGCAGTGCTAGGGAGGCGAACACTGAAGCTTTCTTT. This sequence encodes CASSAREANTEAFF.

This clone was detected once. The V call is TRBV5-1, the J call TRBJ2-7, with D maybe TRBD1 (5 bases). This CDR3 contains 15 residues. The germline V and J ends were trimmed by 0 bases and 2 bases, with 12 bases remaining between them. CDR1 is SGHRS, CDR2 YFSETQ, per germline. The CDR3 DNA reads TGCGCCAGCAGCTTGGCGGACGGACAACCCTACGAGCAGTACTTC. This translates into CASSLADGQPYEQYF.

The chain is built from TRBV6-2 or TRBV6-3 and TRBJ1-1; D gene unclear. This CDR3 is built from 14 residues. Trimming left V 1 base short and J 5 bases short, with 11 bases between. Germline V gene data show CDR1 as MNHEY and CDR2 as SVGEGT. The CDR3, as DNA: TGTGCCAGCAGTTACTTCGGGGAGGATACTGAAGCTTTCTTT. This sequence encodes CASSYFGEDTEAFF.